This entry describes one TCR beta chain. The antigen is undetermined. The data stem from a study of cytomegalovirus exposure and HLA in healthy donors. Study background: Unique TCRs numbering around 85 million, obtained from HLA-typed donors, made up an early data release. Study-wide findings and caveats: There were about 160 TCR beta chains listed as cytomegalovirus-associated.

The CDR3 runs to 15 residues. Germline V CDR1 and CDR2: SGHDT, YYEEEE. V gave up 4 bases and J gave up 9 bases; unmatched junction bases: 6. The PCR ran on 60 Vbeta and 13 Jbeta primers. Repertoires were generated with immunoSEQ multiplex PCR, while TCRdb's copy carries only in-frame clones and drops some. Of 70,000 to 95,000 clones listed, roughly 76% are singletons. This cohort consisted of healthy bone marrow donors. This chain uses TRBV5-6 with TRBJ2-1; 14 bases fit TRBD2. The clonotype was recovered from a woman aged 30 to 39 in good health and CMV-seronegative. Sequencing was carried out using PBMCs. Written as DNA, the CDR3 is TGTGCCAGCAGCCGCGGACTAGCGGGAGGAGTTGAGCAGTTCTTC. Encoded protein: CASSRGLAGGVEQFF.